Below, 17 T cell receptor beta chains from the same sample are listed, as sequenced in a study of neurological immune-mediated disorders. Via MiXCR, TCRdb re-called the 5' RACE reads, giving one row per CDR3 protein. This sample has roughly 62,000 distinct CDR3 sequences, with about 3.5% found just once. Sequencing was performed on PBMCs. Receptors were obtained from a woman in her fifties or sixties with multiple sclerosis.

Many counts were recorded for this clonotype. J is TRBJ2-3 and V is TRBV5-6, with no clear D. The length of the CDR3 is 14 residues. V lost 0 bases and J lost 6, with 11 bases in between. Germline V CDR1 and CDR2: SGHDT, YYEEEE. CDR3: CASSLGQPRDTQYF. The DNA of the CDR3 is TGTGCCAGCAGCTTGGGGCAGCCTAGGGATACGCAGTATTTT.

This clonotype was counted many times. V is TRBV12-3 or TRBV12-4 and J is TRBJ2-1, with D maybe TRBD1 (6 bases). The CDR3 is made up of 13 amino acids. The germline V and J ends were trimmed by 6 bases and 8 bases, with 14 bases remaining between them. In DNA, the CDR3 is TGTGCCAGCAGGTTGACAGGCGGCCATGAGCAGTTCTTC. As protein: CASRLTGGHEQFF.

This clonotype was recorded many times. This chain uses TRBV5-1 with TRBJ2-1; either TRBD1 or TRBD2 may supply D (7 bases each). V gave up 7 bases and J gave up 5 bases, with 16 bases separating them. Germline CDR1 and CDR2: SGHRS and YFSETQ. This CDR3 contains 14 residues. CDR3 nucleotides: TGCGCCAGCTGCATGGCAGGGGGGGACAATGAGCAGTTCTTC. Amino acids: CASCMAGGDNEQFF.

This clonotype was recorded at least ten times. V is TRBV7-8 and J is TRBJ2-1; 12 bases line up with TRBD2. The CDR3 loop spans 15 amino acids. V lost 2 bases and J lost 8; bases outside the gene matches: 4. Germline-derived CDR1 and CDR2 are SGHVS and FQNEAQ. The CDR3 spells CASSLPTSGSHEQFF. DNA of the CDR3: TGTGCCAGCAGCTTACCGACTAGCGGGAGTCATGAGCAGTTCTTC.

This clonotype has at least ten counts. Written as DNA, the CDR3 is TGCAGTGCTAGGAGACAGGGCTCCACCTACGAGCAGTACTTC. Its translation is CSARRQGSTYEQYF. V gene TRBV20-1 combines with J gene TRBJ2-7; 7 nucleotides align to TRBD1. CDR3 length equals 14 residues. Trimming cost V 3 bases and J 2 bases; bases outside gene matches: 7. In germline, CDR1 is DFQATT, CDR2 SNEGSKA (reference sequence).

This clonotype was seen once. The chain couples TRBV2 to TRBJ2-1, with unresolved D. Trimming pared 4 bases from V and 4 bases from J, leaving 8 bases between. Germline V gene sequence: CDR1 SNHLY, CDR2 FYNNEI. The CDR3 runs 13 residues. The CDR3 nucleotides are TGTGCCAGCAGTGGTGTGATATACAATGAGCAGTTCTTC. Translated: CASSGVIYNEQFF.

This clonotype was detected ten times or more. This rearrangement joins TRBV20-1 to TRBJ2-3; D perhaps matches TRBD2 (6 bases). The V end was cut by 4 bases, the J end by 5 bases, with 13 bases between. CDR1 DFQATT and CDR2 SNEGSKA come from the germline V gene (reference sequence). The CDR3 is made up of 13 amino acids. CDR3 amino acids: CSAMGDSVDTQYF. CDR3 in DNA: TGCAGTGCTATGGGGGACTCGGTAGATACGCAGTATTTT.

This clonotype is judged medium-sized. The rearrangement links TRBV7-2 to TRBJ1-5, with TRBD1 matching over 7 bases. This CDR3 comprises 13 residues. CDR1 is SGHTA, CDR2 FQGNSA, per germline. Trimming cost V 4 bases and J 12 bases; bases outside gene matches: 9. This CDR3 is CASSSYRQGIQHF. The CDR3 nucleotides are TGTGCCAGCAGCTCCTACCGACAGGGAATCCAGCATTTT.

This clonotype was observed many times. The chain uses TRBV14 and TRBJ2-7; TRBD1 agrees at 8 bases. The germline V gene has CDR1 SGHDN and CDR2 FVKESK. This CDR3 has 14 amino acids. V was clipped by 5 bases and J by 2 bases; unmatched bases: 5. Here the CDR3 reads CASSYRTGPYEQYF. CDR3 nucleotide sequence: TGTGCCAGCAGCTACCGGACAGGGCCCTACGAGCAGTACTTC.

This clonotype was detected ten times or more. The genes are TRBV3-1 and TRBJ2-5; D is unclear. V was trimmed by 3 bases and J by 4 bases, leaving 9 bases between them. Germline V gene data show CDR1 as LGHDT and CDR2 as YNNKEL (reference sequence). This CDR3 has 13 residues. The DNA for the CDR3 is TGTGCCAGCAGCCAGCGGAGCGTAGAGACCCAGTACTTC. Amino acids: CASSQRSVETQYF.

This clonotype was recorded many times. The chain employs TRBV6-2 or TRBV6-3 and TRBJ2-1; D unclear. The CDR3 loop spans 12 amino acids. Germline V gives CDR1 MNHEY, CDR2 SVGEGT. Trimming stripped 1 base from V and 7 bases from J, with 5 bases between. The CDR3 DNA reads TGTGCCAGCAGTTACTGGAATAATGAGCAGTTCTTC. Protein: CASSYWNNEQFF.

Turning to this clonotype: This may arise from a read error, as a much more abundant clone is one base away. The V and J genes are TRBV7-9 and TRBJ2-2; D remains ambiguous. Trimming stripped 1 base from V and 9 bases from J, with 9 bases between. CDR3 length: 13 residues. Germline assignment: CDR1 SEHNR and CDR2 FQNEAQ (reference sequence). CDR3 in DNA: TGTGCCAGCAGCTTAGTAGAGGCCCGGGAGCTGTTTTTT. It encodes CASSLVEARELFF.

At least ten counts were recorded for this clonotype. This sequence joins TRBV4-3 and TRBJ1-1, with 10 bases identical to TRBD1. Germline CDR1 and CDR2: LGHNA and YSLEER. Trimming took 3 bases from V and 1 from J; bases not matched to a gene: 2. This CDR3 is built from 15 residues. CDR3 region: CASSHRTGGNTEAFF. As DNA, the CDR3 is TGCGCCAGCAGCCATAGGACAGGGGGGAACACTGAAGCTTTCTTT.

This clonotype was detected many times. The chain links TRBV2 to TRBJ2-1; 12 bases match TRBD2. CDR3 length: 15 residues. V lost 4 bases to trimming and J lost 9 bases; unmatched junction nucleotides: 7. The V gene's germline CDR1 is SNHLY and CDR2 FYNNEI. CDR3 protein: CASSASSGRATEQFF. The CDR3 region has the DNA TGTGCCAGCAGTGCCTCTAGCGGGAGGGCCACTGAGCAGTTCTTC.

This clonotype appeared many times. The chain couples TRBV10-3 to TRBJ2-3; either TRBD1 or TRBD2 may fit D (6 bases each). The V end was cut by 0 bases, the J end by 2 bases, with 12 bases between. This CDR3 has 16 amino acids. Germline lookup yields CDR1 ENHRY and CDR2 SYGVKD. The CDR3 is CAISESGGLHTDTQYF. The CDR3 nucleotides read TGTGCCATCAGTGAGTCAGGGGGACTCCACACAGATACGCAGTATTTT.

This clonotype was seen more than once but under ten times. J is TRBJ2-5 and V is TRBV7-8, with TRBD2 matching over 8 bases. The CDR3 is 15 residues long. V shed 0 bases and J 7 bases; nucleotides not matched to a gene: 7. The V gene's germline CDR1 is SGHVS and CDR2 FQNEAQ. CDR3 protein: CASSLALTREGTQYF. The CDR3 nucleotides are TGTGCCAGCAGCTTAGCGCTAACCCGGGAGGGGACCCAGTACTTC. The full variable domain, completed using reference TRBV7-8 and TRBJ2-5, is GAGVSQSPRYKVAKRGQDVALRCDPISGHVSLFWYQQALGQGPEFLTYFQNEAQLDKSGLPSDRFFAERPEGSVSTLKIQRTQQEDSAVYLCASSLALTREGTQYFGPGTRLLVL.

This clonotype was seen many times. This rearrangement joins TRBV10-3 to TRBJ2-5; D is possibly TRBD2 (5 bases). Germline CDR1 and CDR2: ENHRY and SYGVKD. This CDR3 has 11 amino acids. Trimming removed 6 bases from V and 3 bases from J, with 5 bases in between. This CDR3 reads CAIRREETQYF. For the CDR3, the DNA is TGTGCCATCAGGAGGGAAGAGACCCAGTACTTC.